This passage covers 25 T cell receptor beta chains from one sample sequenced in a study of T cell responses to AZD1222 COVID-19 vaccine. Clones were sequenced by immunoSEQ multiplex PCR, and TCRdb holds only the in-frame ones, with some missing. The sample shows about 180,000 clones, over 90% of them seen only once. The sequencing here drew on peripheral blood, taken 28 days after the second AZD1222 dose. All receptors come from an adult who received the AZD1222 COVID-19 vaccine.

V and J are TRBV3-1 (or the pseudogene TRBV3-2) and TRBJ1-1; D remains unclear. The CDR3 consists of 14 residues. The germline V gene has CDR1 LGHDT and CDR2 YNNKEL (reference sequence). Deletions cut 2 bases from V and 4 bases from J, with 11 bases between. CDR3 residues: CASSQHPSSTEAFF. CDR3 nucleotides: TGTGCCAGCAGCCAACACCCCAGCAGCACTGAAGCTTTCTTT.

This sequence joins TRBV5-1 and TRBJ2-5; 8 bases align to TRBD1. CDR1 is SGHRS and CDR2 is YFSETQ in the germline V gene. Losses at the gene ends were 7 bases for V and 5 bases for J; bases not matched to a gene: 10. The CDR3 consists of 14 residues. CDR3 sequence reads: CASGDKDRDETQYF. In DNA form, the CDR3 reads TGCGCCAGCGGCGACAAGGACAGGGACGAGACCCAGTACTTC.

The chain is built from TRBV5-1 and TRBJ1-5; 9 nucleotides line up with TRBD1. The V gene end was trimmed by 0 bases and the J gene end by 7 bases; junction bases not matched to a gene: 5. CDR1 and CDR2 from the germline V gene are SGHRS and YFSETQ. This CDR3 comprises 15 residues. This CDR3 reads CASSLDAGQGQPQHF. DNA for the CDR3: TGCGCCAGCAGCTTGGATGCGGGACAGGGACAGCCCCAGCATTTT.

This clone was recorded only once. This chain connects TRBV4-1 to TRBJ2-6; D unresolved. The germline CDR1 and CDR2 sequences are MGHRA and YSYEKL. V lost 3 bases to trimming and J lost 4 bases, with 10 bases between them. CDR3 size: 15 residues. The CDR3 nucleotides are TGCGCCAGCAGCCAGCACACTGGAGGGGCCAACGTCCTGACTTTC. It translates to CASSQHTGGANVLTF.

The chain couples TRBV19 to TRBJ2-5, with D perhaps matching TRBD1 (9 bases). The CDR3 loop spans 15 amino acids. V was trimmed by 5 bases and J by 4 bases, leaving 17 bases between them. Germline V gene sequence: CDR1 LNHDA, CDR2 SQIVND (reference sequence). Here the CDR3 reads CASSRGGQGRETQYF. CDR3 coding DNA: TGTGCCAGTAGTCGGGGGGGACAGGGAAGAGAGACCCAGTACTTC.

V is TRBV6-5 and J is TRBJ1-4; D ambiguous. The CDR3 runs to 12 residues. Deletions cut 7 bases from V and 7 bases from J, with 10 bases between. Germline V gives CDR1 MNHEY, CDR2 SVGAGI. CDR3 nucleotides: TGTGCCAGCAACCATTTGGGTGAAAAACTGTTTTTT. This codes for CASNHLGEKLFF.

This chain links TRBV19 with TRBJ2-1; TRBD2 is a possible D gene (5 bases). The CDR3 loop spans 16 amino acids. In germline, CDR1 is LNHDA, CDR2 SQIVND (reference sequence). Trimming removed 4 bases at V and 1 base at J, with 14 bases between. The CDR3 spells CASSTRRTASYNEQFF. DNA of the CDR3: TGTGCCAGTAGTACCCGCCGGACTGCATCCTACAATGAGCAGTTCTTC.

Only one count was recorded for this clone. The CDR3 bases are TGTGCCAGCAGTTACGGTGCCACGGCGAATTCACCCCTCCACTTT. Amino acid sequence: CASSYGATANSPLHF. The gene calls are TRBV6-5 and TRBJ1-6; D not certain. The CDR3 totals 15 residues. Per the germline V gene, CDR1 is MNHEY and CDR2 is SVGAGI. V lost 2 bases and J 7 bases, leaving 12 bases between the germline ends.

This sequence joins TRBV7-2 and TRBJ1-1, with 7 bases identical to TRBD1. Germline values: CDR1 SGHTA, CDR2 FQGNSA. The CDR3 consists of 15 residues. V was pared by 2 bases and J by 0 bases, with 3 bases of the junction left unmatched. CDR3: CASSLPGQLNTEAFF. The CDR3 DNA sequence: TGTGCCAGCAGCTTACCGGGACAGTTGAACACTGAAGCTTTCTTT.

V and J are TRBV5-8 and TRBJ1-1, with D perhaps TRBD1 (5 bases). The CDR3 is 15 amino acids. Germline loops: CDR1 SGHTS, CDR2 YDEGEE. The V end was cut by 0 bases, the J end by 4 bases, with 13 bases between. The CDR3 sequence is CASSLVRGAGTEAFF. CDR3 DNA sequence: TGTGCCAGCAGCTTGGTGAGGGGCGCGGGCACTGAAGCTTTCTTT.

CDR3 loop: CASTLLVMGQGKGYTF. CDR3 DNA sequence: TGTGCCAGCACCCTGCTGGTAATGGGACAGGGTAAAGGCTACACCTTC. The chain couples TRBV2 to TRBJ1-2, with TRBD1 matching over 9 bases. This CDR3 region has 16 residues. Trimming removed 7 bases from V and 8 bases from J; junction bases left unmatched: 17. Germline V gives CDR1 SNHLY, CDR2 FYNNEI.

In this sample, this clone turned up once. The CDR3 region is CASSPGQARHEQFF. The CDR3 DNA sequence: TGTGCCAGCAGCCCGGGACAGGCCCGCCATGAGCAGTTCTTC. This chain connects TRBV6-4 to TRBJ2-1; TRBD1 matches 8 bases. Germline values: CDR1 MRHNA, CDR2 SNTAGT. The CDR3 contains 14 residues. Trimming took 6 bases from V and 8 from J; bases not matched to a gene: 9.

The J gene is TRBJ2-5, the V gene TRBV4-1; D is possibly TRBD2 (6 bases). Germline CDR1 MGHRA, CDR2 YSYEKL. The CDR3 has 13 amino acids. The V and J ends lost 2 bases and 5 bases respectively, with 9 bases between them. The CDR3 spells CASSQPGGETQYF. For the CDR3, the DNA is TGCGCCAGCAGCCAACCTGGGGGGGAGACCCAGTACTTC.

This chain's CDR3 is CASSRGTVHNQPQHF. Here the CDR3 DNA reads TGTGCCAGCAGTCGCGGGACAGTCCACAATCAGCCCCAGCATTTT. V is TRBV6-2 or TRBV6-3 and J is TRBJ1-5, with TRBD1 matching 7 bases. Germline trimming cut 5 bases from V and 3 bases from J; bases unmatched to any gene: 7. Germline V gene data show CDR1 as MNHEY and CDR2 as SVGEGT. CDR3 length: 15 residues.

The rearrangement uses TRBV30 and TRBJ1-5; D possibly corresponds to TRBD1 (5 bases). The CDR3 extends over 13 amino acids. The germline V gene has CDR1 GTSNPN and CDR2 SVGIG (reference sequence). V was pared by 4 bases and J by 4 bases, with 11 bases between. The DNA for the CDR3 is TGTGCCTGGAATACAGGTATGAATCAGCCCCAGCATTTT. Amino acids: CAWNTGMNQPQHF.

This chain joins TRBV7-9 and TRBJ2-7; D may be TRBD2 (6 bases). This CDR3 is 16 amino acids long. Germline V gives CDR1 SEHNR, CDR2 FQNEAQ (reference sequence). The V gene lost 1 base and the J gene lost 2 bases, with 15 bases spanning the gap. CDR3 DNA sequence: TGTGCCAGCAGCTTAGAGGCGGCGGGGCAGGCCTACGAGCAGTACTTC. This gives the protein CASSLEAAGQAYEQYF.

The chain has TRBV9 and TRBJ2-5, with unresolved D. The CDR3 sequence is 13 residues long. CDR1 is SGDLS and CDR2 is YYNGEE in the germline V gene. Trimming removed 4 bases at V and 1 base at J, with 8 bases between. In DNA, the CDR3 is TGTGCCAGCAGCTTGGGAATCCAAGAGACCCAGTACTTC. Protein: CASSLGIQETQYF. The variable domain in full, with the rest retrieved from reference TRBV9 and TRBJ2-5, is DSGVTQTPKHLITATGQRVTLRCSPRSGDLSVYWYQQSLDQGLQFLIQYYNGEERAKGNILERFSAQQFPDLHSELNLSSLELGDSALYFCASSLGIQETQYFGPGTRLLVL.

The rearrangement joins TRBV4-3 to TRBJ1-1, with D possibly being TRBD1 (5 bases). The CDR3 runs 16 residues. CDR1 LGHNA and CDR2 YSLEER come from the germline V gene. V lost 0 bases to trimming and J lost 1 base, with 12 bases between them. CDR3 residues: CASSQDLRGPNTEAFF. In nucleotides, the CDR3 is TGCGCCAGCAGCCAAGATCTTCGGGGCCCGAACACTGAAGCTTTCTTT.

V usage is TRBV4-3 and J usage is TRBJ2-2; D could derive from TRBD1 or TRBD2 (5 bases each). V shed 1 base and J shed 4 bases, with 10 bases lying between them. This CDR3 is built from 15 residues. Germline V gene lookup returns CDR1 LGHNA and CDR2 YSLEER. The CDR3 reads CASSQGGSVTGELFF. In DNA form, the CDR3 reads TGCGCCAGCAGCCAAGGGGGGTCGGTCACCGGGGAGCTGTTTTTT.

The gene calls are TRBV27 and TRBJ2-7; D remains unclear. CDR3 length equals 13 residues. V was trimmed by 4 bases and J by 2 bases, leaving 9 bases between them. The germline gives CDR1 MNHEY, CDR2 SMNVEV (reference sequence). The CDR3 here is CASSSPFTYEQYF. CDR3 nucleotide sequence: TGTGCCAGCAGTTCCCCGTTCACCTACGAGCAGTACTTC.

This clone was seen a single time. The rearrangement uses TRBV2 and TRBJ2-5; D uncertain. The CDR3 contains 13 residues. Trimming removed 3 bases from V and 5 bases from J, with 10 bases in between. Germline CDR1 reads SNHLY; CDR2 reads FYNNEI. CDR3 sequence reads: CASSDSFKETQYF. The CDR3 DNA sequence: TGTGCCAGCAGTGACTCTTTTAAGGAGACCCAGTACTTC.

This clone has only a few counts. The chain links TRBV10-3 to TRBJ1-4, with a tentative D call TRBD1 (6 bases). The V end was cut by 0 bases, the J end by 8 bases, with 13 bases between. The length of the CDR3 is 15 residues. CDR1 is ENHRY, CDR2 SYGVKD, per germline. This chain's CDR3 is CAISESRRDNEKLFF. CDR3 nucleotide sequence: TGTGCCATCAGTGAGTCACGCAGGGACAACGAAAAACTGTTTTTT.

The J gene is TRBJ2-3, the V gene TRBV5-5; 12 bases line up with TRBD2. From germline, CDR1 is SGHKS and CDR2 YYEKEE (reference sequence). The CDR3 length is 15 residues. Trimming removed 4 bases from V and 6 bases from J; junction bases left unmatched: 6. Written as DNA, the CDR3 is TGTGCCAGCAGCCCCCTAGCGGGGGGGCGGGATACGCAGTATTTT. As protein: CASSPLAGGRDTQYF.

This sequence joins TRBV11-3 and TRBJ2-5, with 11 bases aligning to TRBD1. In germline, CDR1 is SGHNT, CDR2 YENEEA. Trimming cost V 1 base and J 5 bases; bases outside gene matches: 6. The length of the CDR3 is 16 residues. The CDR3 is CASSLGDRGSGETQYF. The CDR3 coding sequence is TGTGCCAGCAGCTTAGGGGACAGGGGGAGCGGCGAGACCCAGTACTTC.

The gene calls are TRBV12-3 or TRBV12-4 and TRBJ2-5, with D hard to call. V dropped 3 bases and J dropped 5 bases, with 7 bases sitting between them. There are 12 residues in the CDR3. This CDR3 reads CASSFARETQYF. The DNA of the CDR3 is TGTGCCAGCAGTTTTGCAAGGGAGACCCAGTACTTC.